This TCR beta chain appears in the sequencing data of a study of T cell repertoires in cytomegalovirus infection (dated by TCRdb to the late 2010s). About the full investigation: The peptide stimulations were aimed at well-studied HLA-B-restricted epitopes as well as recently identified HLA-C-restricted CMV epitopes, whose presentation resists viral immunomodulation. Donor HLA type was relevant to the analysis, because carriage of CMV infection together with the matching HLA type was indicated by public TCR beta signatures. General findings and caveats noted by the study authors: The ex vivo response was dominated by HLA-C-restricted CMV-specific TCR beta clonotypes, which also provided the single most frequent clonotype in two of eight donors. In both this cohort and an independent cohort of a few hundred donors, the cumulative frequency of public TCR beta family members distinguished carriers of CMV infection plus the relevant HLA type.

Sequences SNHLY (CDR1) and FYNNEI (CDR2) are obtained from the germline V gene. CDR3 length: 11 amino acids, cysteine to phenylalanine. The read is trimmed to its CDR3 DNA, 33 bases read in frame from base 1. V lost 6 bases and J lost 6 bases; the stretch between them is 8 bases long. The sequencing machine was an Illumina HiSeq 1500. The raw public reads went through TCRdb reprocessing: fastp at Q25, MiXCR clone calling, in-frame beta chains kept. Each CDR3 protein gets just one entry, which takes the most common genes and DNA from the rows behind it. For this sample there are roughly 150,000 distinct CDR3 sequences; around 30% appear just once. 45% to 55% of the sample lies in the top ten. Concerning this clonotype itself: The specificity of this receptor is unknown. Base qualities are not recorded, but no much larger clone differs from it by a single base.

The sample's treatment or condition label is to be understood as: in vitro stimulation with specific CMV peptide epitopes to enrich CMV-specific T cells. The sample was CD8+ T cells from cultured PBMCs, taken from culture after CMV antigen stimulation. The sequence derives from a human donor in good health (CMV status not recorded). Some clones in this sample may be carry-over from other donors' samples. The chain joins TRBV2 to TRBJ1-1; a confident D gene designation cannot be given. Here is the DNA: TGTGCCAGCAGGCAAACAGCTGAAGCTTTCTTT. Its coded protein is CASRQTAEAFF.